This T cell receptor (beta chain) comes out of a study of identical twins. General study points: Invariant populations such as MAIT and iNKT cells could partly muddle zero-insertion analyses. Cord blood beta clonotypes present at high abundance carried fewer insertions; no such pattern appeared in memory repertoires.

Germline loops: CDR1 ENHRY, CDR2 SYGVKD. V shed 4 bases and J 2 bases; nucleotides not matched to a gene: 11. CDR3 length: 16 residues. A word on this clonotype: Its antigen is unidentified.

All of the donors were Caucasians in good health. TCRdb reanalysed the 5' RACE reads using MiXCR and keeps one entry per CDR3 protein. The sample records 300,000 or so distinct CDR3 sequences, roughly 10% being singletons. The same specimen was also included in a second study, on yellow fever vaccine responses in identical twins.

Input material: CD8+ T cells sorted from blood. This TCR was sampled from a young woman in good health. The chain recombines TRBV10-3 with TRBJ2-7; 7 nucleotides align to TRBD1. CDR3 nucleotide sequence: TGTGCCATCAGTGGCCCCCTAGGGACAGCCACCTACGAGCAGTACTTC. It encodes CAISGPLGTATYEQYF.